These 8 T cell receptor beta chains originate from one sample sequenced in a study of cytomegalovirus exposure and HLA in healthy donors. Use of 60 Vbeta and 13 Jbeta primers characterized the PCR. Profiled with immunoSEQ multiplex PCR; TCRdb holds only in-frame clones, not every one. The sample totals 140,000 to 150,000 clones; its top ten clones hold about 0.96%. The sequencing sample was made of PBMCs. The receptors shown here come from a male donor in good health and CMV-seronegative.

This chain uses TRBV27 with TRBJ1-2, with TRBD1 identical over 11 bases. V trimming: 6 bases; J trimming: 9 bases; junction bases outside the gene matches: 9. Germline V lookup: CDR1 MNHEY, CDR2 SMNVEV (reference sequence). The CDR3 covers 14 residues. CDR3 residues: CASRGTGGENSYTF. In DNA, the CDR3 is TGTGCCAGCAGGGGGACAGGGGGTGAAAACAGCTACACCTTC.

The chain carries TRBV4-2 and TRBJ1-5; D is ambiguous. This CDR3 is 16 amino acids long. Between the trimmed V and J ends, which lost 0 bases and 5 bases, there was a span of 14 bases. CDR1 and CDR2 from the germline V gene are LGHNA and YNFKEQ. DNA of the CDR3: TGTGCCAGCAGCCAAGATGAGGTCCTGGGTGATCAGCCCCAGCATTTT. This encodes CASSQDEVLGDQPQHF.

The rearrangement links TRBV6-5 to TRBJ1-5, with D possibly matching TRBD1 (6 bases). The V gene lost 6 bases and the J gene lost 6 bases, with 15 bases spanning the gap. The CDR3 runs to 14 residues. Germline assignment: CDR1 MNHEY and CDR2 SVGAGI. CDR3 DNA: TGTGCCAGCAGCCGAACAGGGTCGGGTCAGCCCCAGCATTTT. The encoded protein is CASSRTGSGQPQHF.

This chain connects TRBV27 to TRBJ2-7; 9 nucleotides match TRBD1. The CDR3 contains 13 residues. V lost 6 bases to trimming and J lost 2 bases; unmatched junction nucleotides: 2. In germline, CDR1 is MNHEY, CDR2 SMNVEV (reference sequence). This CDR3 reads CASSWDRAYEQYF. The CDR3 coding sequence is TGTGCCAGCAGCTGGGACAGGGCCTACGAGCAGTACTTC.

The chain combines TRBV7-6 with TRBJ1-2, with D perhaps TRBD1 (5 bases). CDR3 length equals 18 residues. The ends were cut back, 3 bases at V and 2 bases at J, with 22 bases in the middle. The germline V gene encodes CDR1 SGHVS and CDR2 FNYEAQ. The CDR3 sequence: CASSFRGRDSSKNYGYTF. The DNA of the CDR3 is TGTGCCAGCAGCTTTAGGGGCCGAGACAGCTCTAAAAACTATGGCTACACCTTC. The full variable domain, completed using reference TRBV7-6 and TRBJ1-2, is GAGVSQSPRYKVTKRGQDVALRCDPISGHVSLYWYRQALGQGPEFLTYFNYEAQQDKSGLPNDRFSAERPEGSISTLTIQRTEQRDSAMYRCASSFRGRDSSKNYGYTFGSGTRLTVV.

The rearrangement links TRBV15 to TRBJ1-1; D ambiguous. CDR3 length equals 12 residues. CDR1 LNHNV and CDR2 YYDKDF come from the germline V gene (reference sequence). Trimming pared 5 bases from V and 6 bases from J, leaving 10 bases between. Here the CDR3 reads CATSPGLAEAFF. The CDR3 nucleotides read TGTGCCACCAGCCCCGGTCTAGCTGAAGCTTTCTTT.

V usage is TRBV6-5 and J usage is TRBJ2-3, with TRBD2 matching over 8 bases. There are 16 residues in the CDR3. CDR1 and CDR2 (germline): MNHEY, SVGAGI. J was trimmed by 4 bases and V by 2 bases; bases with no gene match: 8. Written as DNA, the CDR3 is TGTGCCAGCAGTTACGTCGGGGGGGGCCGCTCAGATACGCAGTATTTT. This codes for CASSYVGGGRSDTQYF.

The chain recombines TRBV6-4 with TRBJ2-1; D unresolved. The CDR3 sequence is 16 residues long. The V end was cut by 0 bases, the J end by 3 bases, with 12 bases between. Germline CDR1 reads MRHNA; CDR2 reads SNTAGT. The CDR3 bases are TGTGCCAGCAGTGACTCGCATGGTAGTTTCTACAATGAGCAGTTCTTC. It encodes CASSDSHGSFYNEQFF.